The 4 T cell receptor beta chains in this list originate from one sample, sequenced in a study of blood T cell repertoires in COVID-19. Generated by immunoSEQ multiplex PCR, the TCRdb table keeps only in-frame clones and is missing some. Altogether around 200,000 clones are present, roughly nine tenths being singletons, with the ten largest covering about 6.5%. The source material was peripheral blood. These receptors were collected from an elderly woman in a cohort sampled during active or convalescent COVID-19.

The chain couples TRBV7-8 to TRBJ2-7, with 7 bases lining up with TRBD2. There are 14 residues in the CDR3. Germline CDR1 and CDR2: SGHVS and FQNEAQ. Losses at the gene ends were 4 bases for V and 7 bases for J; bases not matched to a gene: 10. This chain's CDR3 is CASSYTRDGGEQYF. In DNA, the CDR3 is TGTGCCAGCAGCTACACCCGGGACGGGGGGGAGCAGTACTTC.

The chain carries TRBV2 and TRBJ1-6, with 7 bases aligning to TRBD1. After removal of 4 bases from V and 10 bases from J, the junction contained 4 bases not matched to a gene. This CDR3 is 13 amino acids long. Per germline, CDR1 SNHLY and CDR2 FYNNEI. The CDR3 DNA is TGTGCCAGCAGTGGACAGGGTTACTCACCCCTCCACTTT. Encoded protein: CASSGQGYSPLHF.

The genes are TRBV4-3 and TRBJ2-2; maybe TRBD2 (5 bases). The V gene lost 0 bases and the J gene lost 6 bases, with 14 bases spanning the gap. CDR3 length equals 16 residues. Germline lookup yields CDR1 LGHNA and CDR2 YSLEER. CDR3 in amino acids: CASSQDLGSRAGELFF. CDR3 DNA: TGCGCCAGCAGCCAAGATTTGGGGAGTAGGGCCGGGGAGCTGTTTTTT.

This chain uses TRBV5-1 with TRBJ1-1, with TRBD1 matching 7 bases. The CDR3 loop spans 16 amino acids. J gave up 1 base and V 4 bases, and 10 bases lay outside the gene matches. Per germline, CDR1 SGHRS and CDR2 YFSETQ. The CDR3 spells CASSPGTAQGNTEAFF. CDR3 nucleotides: TGCGCCAGCAGCCCAGGGACAGCGCAAGGGAACACTGAAGCTTTCTTT.